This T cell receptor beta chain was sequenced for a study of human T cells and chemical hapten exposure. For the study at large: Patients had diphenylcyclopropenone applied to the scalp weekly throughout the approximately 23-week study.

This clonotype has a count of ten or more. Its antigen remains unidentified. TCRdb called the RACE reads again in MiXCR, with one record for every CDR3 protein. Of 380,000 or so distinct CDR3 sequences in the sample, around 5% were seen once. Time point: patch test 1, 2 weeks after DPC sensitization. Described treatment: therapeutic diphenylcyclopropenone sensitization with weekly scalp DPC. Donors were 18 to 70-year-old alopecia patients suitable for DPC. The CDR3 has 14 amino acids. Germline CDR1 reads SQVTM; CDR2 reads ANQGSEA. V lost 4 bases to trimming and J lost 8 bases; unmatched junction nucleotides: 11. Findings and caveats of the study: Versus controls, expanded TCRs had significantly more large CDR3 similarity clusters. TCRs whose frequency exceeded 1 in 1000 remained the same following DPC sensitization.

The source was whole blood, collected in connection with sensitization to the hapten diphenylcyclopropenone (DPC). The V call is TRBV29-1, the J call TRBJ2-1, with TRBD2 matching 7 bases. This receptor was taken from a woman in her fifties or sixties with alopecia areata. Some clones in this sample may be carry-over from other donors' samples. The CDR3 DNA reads TGCAGCGTTGCGCGGAGACTAGCCGGGGATGAGCAGTTCTTC. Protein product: CSVARRLAGDEQFF.